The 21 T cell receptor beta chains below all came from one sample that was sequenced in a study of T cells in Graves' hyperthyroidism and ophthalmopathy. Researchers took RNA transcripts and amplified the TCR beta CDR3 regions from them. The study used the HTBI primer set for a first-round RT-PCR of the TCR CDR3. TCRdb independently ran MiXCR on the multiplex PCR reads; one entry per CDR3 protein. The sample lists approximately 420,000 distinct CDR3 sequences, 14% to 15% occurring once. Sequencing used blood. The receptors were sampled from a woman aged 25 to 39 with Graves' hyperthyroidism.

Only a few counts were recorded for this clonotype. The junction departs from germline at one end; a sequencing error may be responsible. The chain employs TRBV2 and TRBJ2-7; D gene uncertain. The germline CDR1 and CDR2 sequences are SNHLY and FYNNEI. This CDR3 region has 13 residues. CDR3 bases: TGTGCCAACAGTGGGTACGGCCCCTACGAGCAGTACTTC. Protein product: CANSGYGPYEQYF.

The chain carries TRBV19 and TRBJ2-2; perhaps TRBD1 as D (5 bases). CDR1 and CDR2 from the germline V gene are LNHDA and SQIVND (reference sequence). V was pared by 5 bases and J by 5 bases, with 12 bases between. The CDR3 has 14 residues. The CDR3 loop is CASSSQGYTGELFF. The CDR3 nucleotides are TGTGCCAGTAGTTCCCAGGGTTATACCGGGGAGCTGTTTTTT.

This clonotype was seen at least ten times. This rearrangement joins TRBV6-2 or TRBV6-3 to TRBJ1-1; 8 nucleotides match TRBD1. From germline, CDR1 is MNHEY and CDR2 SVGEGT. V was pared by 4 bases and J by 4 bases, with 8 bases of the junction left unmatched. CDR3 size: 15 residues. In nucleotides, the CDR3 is TGTGCCAGCAGTTCCCCTTCCAGGGGGCTCACTGAAGCTTTCTTT. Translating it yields CASSSPSRGLTEAFF.

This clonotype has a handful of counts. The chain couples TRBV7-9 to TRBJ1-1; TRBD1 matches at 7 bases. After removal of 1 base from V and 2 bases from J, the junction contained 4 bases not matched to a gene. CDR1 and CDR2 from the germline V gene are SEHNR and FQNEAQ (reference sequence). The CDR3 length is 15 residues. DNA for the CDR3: TGTGCCAGCAGCTTAGAAGGGGGCGTAAACACTGAAGCTTTCTTT. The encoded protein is CASSLEGGVNTEAFF.

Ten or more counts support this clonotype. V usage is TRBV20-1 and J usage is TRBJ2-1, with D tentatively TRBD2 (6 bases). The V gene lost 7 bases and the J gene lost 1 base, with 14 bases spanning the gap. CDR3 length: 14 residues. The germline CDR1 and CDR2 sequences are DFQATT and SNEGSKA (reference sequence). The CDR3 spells CSGVPGDSYNEQFF. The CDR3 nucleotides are TGCAGTGGAGTCCCGGGGGATTCCTACAATGAGCAGTTCTTC.

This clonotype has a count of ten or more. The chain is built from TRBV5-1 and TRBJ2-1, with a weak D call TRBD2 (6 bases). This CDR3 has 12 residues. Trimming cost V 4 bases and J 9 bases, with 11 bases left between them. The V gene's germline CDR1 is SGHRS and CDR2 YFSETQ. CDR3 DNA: TGCGCCAGCAGCACCGGGAGCAGTGAGCAGTTCTTC. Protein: CASSTGSSEQFF.

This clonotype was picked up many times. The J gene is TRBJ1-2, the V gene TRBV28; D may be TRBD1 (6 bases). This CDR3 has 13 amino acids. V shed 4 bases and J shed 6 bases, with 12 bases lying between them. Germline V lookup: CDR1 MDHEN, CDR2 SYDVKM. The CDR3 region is CASSSGQINGYTF. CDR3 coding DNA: TGTGCCAGCAGTTCCGGACAGATCAATGGCTACACCTTC.

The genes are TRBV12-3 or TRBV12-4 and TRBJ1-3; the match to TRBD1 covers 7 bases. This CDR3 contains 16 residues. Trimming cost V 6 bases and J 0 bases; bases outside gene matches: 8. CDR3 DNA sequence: TGTGCCAGCAGACCGACAGGGCTCAGCTCTGGAAACACCATATATTTT. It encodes CASRPTGLSSGNTIYF.

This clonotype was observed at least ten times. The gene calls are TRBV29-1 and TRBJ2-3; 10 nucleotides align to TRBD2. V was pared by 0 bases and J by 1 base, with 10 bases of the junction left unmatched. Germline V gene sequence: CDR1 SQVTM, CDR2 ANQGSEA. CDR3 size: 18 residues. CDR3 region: CSVEEPSGRGLRTDTQYF. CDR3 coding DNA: TGCAGCGTTGAAGAACCTAGCGGGAGAGGACTTCGCACAGATACGCAGTATTTT.

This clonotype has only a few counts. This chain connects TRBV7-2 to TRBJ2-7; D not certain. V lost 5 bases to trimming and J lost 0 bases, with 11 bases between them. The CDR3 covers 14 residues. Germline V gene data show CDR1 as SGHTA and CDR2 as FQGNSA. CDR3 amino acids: CASSPSAVSYEQYF. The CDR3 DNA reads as TGTGCCAGCAGCCCCAGCGCCGTCTCCTACGAGCAGTACTTC.

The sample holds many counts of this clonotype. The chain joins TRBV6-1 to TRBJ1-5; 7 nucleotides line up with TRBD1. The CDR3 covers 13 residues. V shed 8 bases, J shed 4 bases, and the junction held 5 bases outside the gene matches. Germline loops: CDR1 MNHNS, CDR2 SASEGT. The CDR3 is CASAGQQNQPQHF. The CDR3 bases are TGTGCCAGCGCGGGACAGCAAAATCAGCCCCAGCATTTT.

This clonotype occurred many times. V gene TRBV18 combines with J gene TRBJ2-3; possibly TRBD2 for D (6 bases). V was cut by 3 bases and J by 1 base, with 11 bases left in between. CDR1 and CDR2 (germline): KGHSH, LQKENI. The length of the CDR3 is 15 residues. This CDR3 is CASSPGGRGTDTQYF. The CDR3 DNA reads TGTGCCAGCTCACCCGGGGGTCGGGGCACAGATACGCAGTATTTT.

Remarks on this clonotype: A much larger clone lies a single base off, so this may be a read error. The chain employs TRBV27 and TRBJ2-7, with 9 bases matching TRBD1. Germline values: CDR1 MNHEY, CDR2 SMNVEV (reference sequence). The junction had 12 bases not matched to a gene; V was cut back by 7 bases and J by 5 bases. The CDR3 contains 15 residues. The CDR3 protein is CASNWPGQGVNEQYF. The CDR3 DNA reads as TGTGCCAGCAATTGGCCGGGACAGGGCGTCAACGAGCAGTACTTC.

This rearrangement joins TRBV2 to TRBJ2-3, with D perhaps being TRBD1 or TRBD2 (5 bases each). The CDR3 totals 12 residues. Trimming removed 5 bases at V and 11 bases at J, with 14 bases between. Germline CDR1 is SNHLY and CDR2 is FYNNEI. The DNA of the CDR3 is TGTGCCAGCAGTCGGGACCTCTCGATGCAGTATTTT. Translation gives CASSRDLSMQYF.

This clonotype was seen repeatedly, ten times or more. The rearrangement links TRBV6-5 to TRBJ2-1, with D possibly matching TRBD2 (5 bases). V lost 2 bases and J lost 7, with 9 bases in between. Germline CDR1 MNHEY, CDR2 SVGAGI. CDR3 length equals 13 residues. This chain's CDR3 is CASSYPGSNEQFF. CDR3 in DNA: TGTGCCAGCAGTTACCCGGGGTCGAATGAGCAGTTCTTC.

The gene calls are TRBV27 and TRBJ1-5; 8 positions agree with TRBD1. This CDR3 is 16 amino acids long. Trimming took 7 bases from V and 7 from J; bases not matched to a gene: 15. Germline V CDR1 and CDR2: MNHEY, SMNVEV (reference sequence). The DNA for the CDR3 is TGTGCCAGCAATCCAGGGGGCAGGGGACTGAGGCAGCCCCAGCATTTT. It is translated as CASNPGGRGLRQPQHF.

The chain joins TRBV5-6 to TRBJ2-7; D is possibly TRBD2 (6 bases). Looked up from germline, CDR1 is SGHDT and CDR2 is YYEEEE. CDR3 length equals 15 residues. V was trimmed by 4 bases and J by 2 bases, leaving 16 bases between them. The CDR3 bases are TGTGCCAGCAGCCGCGGGGCGGCGGCAACCTACGAGCAGTACTTC. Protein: CASSRGAAATYEQYF.

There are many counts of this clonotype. The CDR3 sequence is CASSQRTSGNTGELFF. CDR3 sequence (DNA): TGTGCCAGCAGTCAACGGACTAGCGGGAACACCGGGGAGCTGTTTTTT. The chain has TRBV6-2 or TRBV6-3 and TRBJ2-2, with 10 bases fitting TRBD2. The CDR3 runs to 16 residues. Germline V gene lookup returns CDR1 MNHEY and CDR2 SVGEGT. Trimming took 5 bases from V and 1 from J; bases not matched to a gene: 4.

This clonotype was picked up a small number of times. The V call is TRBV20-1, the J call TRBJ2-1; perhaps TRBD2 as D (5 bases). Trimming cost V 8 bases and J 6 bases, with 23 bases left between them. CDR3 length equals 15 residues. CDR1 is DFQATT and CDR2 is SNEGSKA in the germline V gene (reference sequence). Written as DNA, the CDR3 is TGCAGTCCGGTGGAGGACTCCCTAGGTAGCAATGAGCAGTTCTTC. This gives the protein CSPVEDSLGSNEQFF.

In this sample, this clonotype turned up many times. The CDR3 loop reads CASISGTLLSRSQPQHF. The CDR3 DNA reads TGTGCCAGCATCTCCGGGACTCTTCTCTCGAGGTCTCAGCCCCAGCATTTT. The chain uses TRBV28 and TRBJ1-5; a weak D match, TRBD1 (5 bases). The CDR3 loop spans 17 amino acids. Trimming stripped 7 bases from V and 6 bases from J, with 25 bases between. Germline-derived CDR1 and CDR2 are MDHEN and SYDVKM.

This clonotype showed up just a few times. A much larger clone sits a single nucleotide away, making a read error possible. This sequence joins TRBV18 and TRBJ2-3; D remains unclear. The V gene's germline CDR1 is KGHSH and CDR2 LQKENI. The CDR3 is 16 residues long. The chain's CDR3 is CASPPPVPRVQDTQYF. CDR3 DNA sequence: TGTGCCAGCCCACCACCGGTCCCACGAGTCCAAGATACGCAGTATTTT.